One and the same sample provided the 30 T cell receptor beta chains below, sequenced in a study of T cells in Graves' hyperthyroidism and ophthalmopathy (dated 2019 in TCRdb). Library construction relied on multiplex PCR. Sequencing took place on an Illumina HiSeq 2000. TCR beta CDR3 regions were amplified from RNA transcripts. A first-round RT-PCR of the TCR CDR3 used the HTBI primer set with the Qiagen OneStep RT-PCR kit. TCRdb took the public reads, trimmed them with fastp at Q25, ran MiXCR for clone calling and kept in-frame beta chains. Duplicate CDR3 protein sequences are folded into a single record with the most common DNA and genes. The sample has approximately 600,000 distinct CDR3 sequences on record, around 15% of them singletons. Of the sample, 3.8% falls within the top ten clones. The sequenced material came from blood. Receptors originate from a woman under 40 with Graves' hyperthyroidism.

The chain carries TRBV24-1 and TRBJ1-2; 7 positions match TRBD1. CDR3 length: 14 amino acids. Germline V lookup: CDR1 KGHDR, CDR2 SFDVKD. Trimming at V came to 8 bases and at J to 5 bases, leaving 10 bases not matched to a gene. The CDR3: CATIGQDGRYGYTF. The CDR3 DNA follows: TGTGCCACCATAGGACAGGACGGGAGATATGGCTACACCTTC.

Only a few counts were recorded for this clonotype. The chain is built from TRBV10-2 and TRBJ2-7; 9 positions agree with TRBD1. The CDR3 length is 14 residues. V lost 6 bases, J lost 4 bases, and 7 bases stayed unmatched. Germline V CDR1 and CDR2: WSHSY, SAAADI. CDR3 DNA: TGCGCCAGCAGCCGGACAGGGGCCGGGTACGAGCAGTACTTC. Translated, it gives CASSRTGAGYEQYF.

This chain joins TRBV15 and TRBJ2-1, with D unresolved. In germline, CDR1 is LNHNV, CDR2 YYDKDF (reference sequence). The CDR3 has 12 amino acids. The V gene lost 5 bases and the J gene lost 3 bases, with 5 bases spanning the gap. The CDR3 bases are TGTGCCACCAGCCACAGCTACAATGAGCAGTTCTTC. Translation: CATSHSYNEQFF.

The CDR3 sequence is CASGRGLAFEETQYF. CDR3 sequence (DNA): TGTGCCAGCGGCCGAGGACTAGCGTTTGAGGAGACCCAGTACTTC. The chain links TRBV7-2 to TRBJ2-5; 9 positions agree with TRBD2. CDR1 and CDR2 from the germline V gene are SGHTA and FQGNSA. The J segment lost 5 bases and the V segment lost 8 bases, leaving 12 bases of the junction unmatched. CDR3 length: 15 residues.

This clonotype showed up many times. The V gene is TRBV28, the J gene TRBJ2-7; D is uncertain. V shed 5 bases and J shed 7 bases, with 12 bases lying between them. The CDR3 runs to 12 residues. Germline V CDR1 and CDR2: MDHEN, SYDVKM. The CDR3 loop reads CASSVTLWEQYF. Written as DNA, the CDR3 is TGTGCCAGCAGTGTTACTTTGTGGGAGCAGTACTTC.

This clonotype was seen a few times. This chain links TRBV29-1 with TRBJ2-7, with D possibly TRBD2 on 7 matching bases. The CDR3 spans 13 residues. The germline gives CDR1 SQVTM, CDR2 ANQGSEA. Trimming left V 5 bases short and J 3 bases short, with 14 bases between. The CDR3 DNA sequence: TGCAGCGTTCTTACGCGGGGGCTCTACGAGCAGTACTTC. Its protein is CSVLTRGLYEQYF.

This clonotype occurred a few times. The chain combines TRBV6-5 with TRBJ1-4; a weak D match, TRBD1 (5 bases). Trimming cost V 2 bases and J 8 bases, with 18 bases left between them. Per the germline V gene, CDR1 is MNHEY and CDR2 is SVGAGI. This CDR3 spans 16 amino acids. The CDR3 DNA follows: TGTGCCAGCAGTTACCAAAACCGGGCTCGGGGCGAAAAACTGTTTTTT. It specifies CASSYQNRARGEKLFF.

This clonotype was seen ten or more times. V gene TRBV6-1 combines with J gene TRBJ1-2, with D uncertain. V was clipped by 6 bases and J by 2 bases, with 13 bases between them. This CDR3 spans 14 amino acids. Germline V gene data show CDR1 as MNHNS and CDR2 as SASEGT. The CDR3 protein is CASSAGPSNYGYTF. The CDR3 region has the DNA TGTGCCAGCAGCGCCGGGCCCTCCAACTATGGCTACACCTTC.

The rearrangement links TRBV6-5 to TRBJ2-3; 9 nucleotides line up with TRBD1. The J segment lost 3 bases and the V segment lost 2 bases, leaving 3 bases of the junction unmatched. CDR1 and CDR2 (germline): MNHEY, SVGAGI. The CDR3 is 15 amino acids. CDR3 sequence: CASSYGTGRTDTQYF. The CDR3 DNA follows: TGTGCCAGCAGTTACGGGACAGGGAGGACAGATACGCAGTATTTT.

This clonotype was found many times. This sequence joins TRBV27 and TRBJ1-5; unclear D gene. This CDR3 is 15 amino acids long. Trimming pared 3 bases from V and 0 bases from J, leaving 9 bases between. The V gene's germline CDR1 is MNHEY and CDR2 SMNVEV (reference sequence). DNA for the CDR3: TGTGCCAGCAGTTTGGAAGGGAATAGCAATCAGCCCCAGCATTTT. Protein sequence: CASSLEGNSNQPQHF.

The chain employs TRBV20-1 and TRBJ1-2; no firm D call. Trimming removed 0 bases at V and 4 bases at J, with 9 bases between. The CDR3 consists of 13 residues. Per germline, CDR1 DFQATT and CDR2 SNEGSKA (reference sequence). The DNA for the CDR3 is TGCAGTGCTAGAGATGTCCTCGTCTATGGCTACACCTTC. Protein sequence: CSARDVLVYGYTF.

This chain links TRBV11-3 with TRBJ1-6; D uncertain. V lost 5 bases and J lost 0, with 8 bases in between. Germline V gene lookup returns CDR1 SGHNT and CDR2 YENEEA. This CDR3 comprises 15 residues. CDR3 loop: CASSARSSYNSPLHF. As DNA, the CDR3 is TGTGCCAGCAGCGCCCGAAGCTCCTATAATTCACCCCTCCACTTT.

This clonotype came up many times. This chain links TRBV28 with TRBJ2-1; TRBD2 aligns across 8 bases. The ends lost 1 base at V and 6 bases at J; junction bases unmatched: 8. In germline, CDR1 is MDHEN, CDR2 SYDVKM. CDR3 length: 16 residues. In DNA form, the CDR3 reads TGTGCCAGCAGTTTATTAGCGGGACTAGTCATCAATGAGCAGTTCTTC. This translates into CASSLLAGLVINEQFF. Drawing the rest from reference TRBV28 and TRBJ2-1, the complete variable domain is DVKVTQSSRYLVKRTGEKVFLECVQDMDHENMFWYRQDPGLGLRLIYFSYDVKMKEKGDIPEGYSVSREKKERFSLILESASTNQTSMYLCASSLLAGLVINEQFFGPGTRLTVL.

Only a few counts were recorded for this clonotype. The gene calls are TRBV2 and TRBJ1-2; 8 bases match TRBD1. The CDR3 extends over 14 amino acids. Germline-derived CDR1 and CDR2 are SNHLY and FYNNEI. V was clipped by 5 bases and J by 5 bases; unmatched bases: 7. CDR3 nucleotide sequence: TGTGCCAGCAGTCCGCATGACAGGGGATATGGCTACACCTTC. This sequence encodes CASSPHDRGYGYTF.

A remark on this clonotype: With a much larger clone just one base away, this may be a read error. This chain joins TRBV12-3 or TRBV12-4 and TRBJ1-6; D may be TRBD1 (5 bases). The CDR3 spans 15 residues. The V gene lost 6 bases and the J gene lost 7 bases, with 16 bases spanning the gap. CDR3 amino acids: CASRNYRGPNSPLHF. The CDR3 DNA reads TGTGCCAGCAGAAACTATCGGGGACCGAATTCACCCCTCCACTTT.

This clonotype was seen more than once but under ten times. The CDR3 loop reads CASSTSGVLETQYF. The CDR3 bases are TGTGCCAGCAGCACGTCAGGGGTACTGGAGACCCAGTACTTC. V and J are TRBV7-9 and TRBJ2-5; TRBD1 is a possible D gene (6 bases). Germline CDR1 is SEHNR and CDR2 is FQNEAQ (reference sequence). Trimming pared 5 bases from V and 5 bases from J, leaving 15 bases between. The CDR3 contains 14 residues.

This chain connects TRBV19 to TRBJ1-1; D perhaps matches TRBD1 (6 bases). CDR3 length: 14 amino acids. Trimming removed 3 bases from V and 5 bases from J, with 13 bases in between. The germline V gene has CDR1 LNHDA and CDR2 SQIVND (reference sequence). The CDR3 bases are TGTGCCAGTAGTATTCCGGGGGCGCTTACTGAAGCTTTCTTT. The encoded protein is CASSIPGALTEAFF.

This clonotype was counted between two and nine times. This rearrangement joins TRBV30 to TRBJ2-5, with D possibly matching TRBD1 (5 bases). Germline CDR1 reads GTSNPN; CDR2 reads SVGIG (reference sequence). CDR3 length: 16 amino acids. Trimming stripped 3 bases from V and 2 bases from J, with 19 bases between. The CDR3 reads CAWRITGLREQETQYF. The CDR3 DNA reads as TGTGCCTGGAGGATAACAGGTTTGAGAGAACAAGAGACCCAGTACTTC.

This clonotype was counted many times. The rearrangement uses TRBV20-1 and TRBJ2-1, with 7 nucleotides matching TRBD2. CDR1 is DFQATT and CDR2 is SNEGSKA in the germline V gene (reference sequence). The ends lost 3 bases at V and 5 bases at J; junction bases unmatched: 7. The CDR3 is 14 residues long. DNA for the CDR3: TGCAGTGCTAGTATGGGGGGGAGCAACAATGAGCAGTTCTTC. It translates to CSASMGGSNNEQFF.

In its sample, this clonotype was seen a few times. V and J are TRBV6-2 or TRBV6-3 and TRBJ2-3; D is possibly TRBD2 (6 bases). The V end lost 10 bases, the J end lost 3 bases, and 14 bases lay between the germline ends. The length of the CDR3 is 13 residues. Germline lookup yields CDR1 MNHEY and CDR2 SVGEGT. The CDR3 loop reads CATYRGYTDTQYF. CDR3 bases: TGTGCCACCTACCGGGGGTATACAGATACGCAGTATTTT.

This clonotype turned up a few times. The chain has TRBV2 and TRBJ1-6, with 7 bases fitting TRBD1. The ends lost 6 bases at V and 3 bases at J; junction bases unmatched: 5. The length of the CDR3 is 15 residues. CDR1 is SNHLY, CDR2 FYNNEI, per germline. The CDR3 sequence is CASRGQGVYNSPLHF. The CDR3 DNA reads TGTGCCAGCAGAGGGCAGGGGGTCTATAATTCACCCCTCCACTTT.

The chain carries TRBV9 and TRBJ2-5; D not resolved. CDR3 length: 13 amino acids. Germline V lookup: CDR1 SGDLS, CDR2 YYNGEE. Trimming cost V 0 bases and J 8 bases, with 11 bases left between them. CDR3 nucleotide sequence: TGTGCCAGCAGCGTAGTTGACCAAGGAACCCAGTACTTC. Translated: CASSVVDQGTQYF.

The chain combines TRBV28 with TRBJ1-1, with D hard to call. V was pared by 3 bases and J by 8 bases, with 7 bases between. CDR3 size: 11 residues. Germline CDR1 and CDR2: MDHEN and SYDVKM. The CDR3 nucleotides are TGTGCCAGCAGTTTCCCCCCCGAAGCTTTCTTT. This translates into CASSFPPEAFF.

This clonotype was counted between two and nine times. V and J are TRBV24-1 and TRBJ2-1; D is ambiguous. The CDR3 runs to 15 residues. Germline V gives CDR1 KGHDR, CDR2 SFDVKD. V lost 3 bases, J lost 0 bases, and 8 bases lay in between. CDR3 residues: CATSDRVGSYNEQFF. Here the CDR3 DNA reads TGTGCCACCAGTGATCGGGTTGGCTCCTACAATGAGCAGTTCTTC.

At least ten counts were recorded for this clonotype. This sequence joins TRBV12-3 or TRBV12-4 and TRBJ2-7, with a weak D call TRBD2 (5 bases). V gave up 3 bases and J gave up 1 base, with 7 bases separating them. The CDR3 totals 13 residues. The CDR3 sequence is CASSFRGSYEQYF. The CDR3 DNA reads TGTGCCAGCAGTTTCCGGGGTTCCTACGAGCAGTACTTC.

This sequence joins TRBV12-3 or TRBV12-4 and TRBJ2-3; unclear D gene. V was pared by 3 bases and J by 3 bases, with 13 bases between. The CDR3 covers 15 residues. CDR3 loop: CASSFSGTVTDTQYF. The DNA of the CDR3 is TGTGCCAGCAGTTTCTCAGGAACAGTAACAGATACGCAGTATTTT.

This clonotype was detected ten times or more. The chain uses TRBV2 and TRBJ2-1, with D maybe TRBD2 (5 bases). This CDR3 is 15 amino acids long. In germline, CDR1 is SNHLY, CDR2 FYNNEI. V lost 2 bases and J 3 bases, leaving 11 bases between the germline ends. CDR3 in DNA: TGTGCCAGCAGTGAACTGGAGCGGTACTACAATGAGCAGTTCTTC. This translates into CASSELERYYNEQFF.

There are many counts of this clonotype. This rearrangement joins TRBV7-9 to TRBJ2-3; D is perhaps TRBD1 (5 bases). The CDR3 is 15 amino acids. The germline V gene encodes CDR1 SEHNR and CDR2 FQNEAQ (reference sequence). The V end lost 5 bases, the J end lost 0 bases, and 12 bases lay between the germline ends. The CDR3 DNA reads TGTGCCAGCAGCGACGACAGACACAGCACAGATACGCAGTATTTT. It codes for CASSDDRHSTDTQYF.

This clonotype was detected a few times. The CDR3 nucleotides read TGTGCCAGCAGCCCTTCTAGGGCGAGCACTGAAGCTTTCTTT. This sequence encodes CASSPSRASTEAFF. The J gene is TRBJ1-1, the V gene TRBV7-2, with D unresolved. The germline V gene encodes CDR1 SGHTA and CDR2 FQGNSA. This CDR3 has 14 residues. V dropped 5 bases and J dropped 4 bases, with 14 bases sitting between them.

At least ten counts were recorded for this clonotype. CDR3 bases: TGCAGTGCTAGAGTTCCGGGAGGGCCAAATGAGCAGTTCTTC. Encoded protein: CSARVPGGPNEQFF. J is TRBJ2-1 and V is TRBV20-1, with 8 bases that match TRBD2. CDR1 and CDR2 (germline): DFQATT, SNEGSKA (reference sequence). V shed 1 base, J shed 7 bases, and the junction held 6 bases outside the gene matches. CDR3 length equals 14 residues.